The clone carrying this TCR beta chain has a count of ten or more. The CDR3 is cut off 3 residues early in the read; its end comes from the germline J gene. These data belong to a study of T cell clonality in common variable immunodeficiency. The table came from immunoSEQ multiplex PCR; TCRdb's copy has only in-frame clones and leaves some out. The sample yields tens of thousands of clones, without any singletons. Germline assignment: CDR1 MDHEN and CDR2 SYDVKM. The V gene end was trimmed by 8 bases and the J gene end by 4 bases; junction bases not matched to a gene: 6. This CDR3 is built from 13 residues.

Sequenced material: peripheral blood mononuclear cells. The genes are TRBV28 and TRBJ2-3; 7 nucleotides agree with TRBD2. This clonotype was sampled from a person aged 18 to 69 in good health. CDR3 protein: CASGQGGADTQYF. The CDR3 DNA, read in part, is TGTGCCAGCGGGCAGGGAGGGGCAGATACG.